These 9 T cell receptor beta chains share one sample of origin, sequenced in a study of blood T cell repertoires in COVID-19. Sequencing was performed with immunoSEQ multiplex PCR; in TCRdb, only in-frame clones are kept and a portion is missing. The repertoire consists of approximately 140,000 clones, with around 80% occurring once and the leading ten covering approximately 12%. Material: peripheral blood. The receptors were sampled from a man in his fifties or sixties with active or convalescent COVID-19.

The V call is TRBV5-5, the J call TRBJ1-3; TRBD1 matches at 8 bases. From germline, CDR1 is SGHKS and CDR2 YYEKEE (reference sequence). After removal of 4 bases from V and 4 bases from J, the junction contained 7 bases not matched to a gene. The CDR3 runs 15 residues. CDR3 region: CASSRTGGAGNTIYF. The CDR3 DNA reads as TGTGCCAGCAGCCGAACAGGGGGTGCGGGAAACACCATATATTTT.

The chain links TRBV27 to TRBJ2-5; TRBD1 might be the D (5 bases). With 0 bases removed from V and 5 bases from J, the gap between germline ends came to 13 bases. Germline-derived CDR1 and CDR2 are MNHEY and SMNVEV (reference sequence). This CDR3 contains 15 residues. CDR3 loop: CASSLSGRVGETQYF. CDR3 coding DNA: TGTGCCAGCAGTTTATCGGGCAGGGTGGGGGAGACCCAGTACTTC.

The V gene is TRBV18, the J gene TRBJ2-5; D unclear. The CDR3 runs to 13 residues. The germline V gene encodes CDR1 KGHSH and CDR2 LQKENI. Trimming stripped 4 bases from V and 4 bases from J, with 10 bases between. CDR3 DNA sequence: TGTGCCAGCTCACTAGACATAGGAGAGACCCAGTACTTC. Protein: CASSLDIGETQYF.

The chain joins TRBV6-5 to TRBJ2-7, with 9 bases aligning to TRBD1. CDR3 length equals 13 residues. The germline V gene encodes CDR1 MNHEY and CDR2 SVGAGI. V shed 5 bases and J 8 bases; nucleotides not matched to a gene: 7. The CDR3 loop is CASSLGQGVKQYF. The CDR3 coding sequence is TGTGCCAGCAGTCTGGGACAGGGTGTCAAGCAGTACTTC.

V is TRBV6-5 and J is TRBJ1-5; 11 bases align to TRBD1. Germline assignment: CDR1 MNHEY and CDR2 SVGAGI. With V trimmed by 6 bases and J by 6 bases, 4 bases remained unmatched. The CDR3 covers 14 residues. CDR3 nucleotide sequence: TGTGCCAGCAGCGCGGGACAGGGGGTTCAGCCCCAGCATTTT. Translation: CASSAGQGVQPQHF.

The chain has TRBV4-3 and TRBJ2-7; 15 nucleotides align to TRBD2. V lost 0 bases to trimming and J lost 3 bases; unmatched junction nucleotides: 9. Germline-derived CDR1 and CDR2 are LGHNA and YSLEER. The CDR3 totals 19 residues. CDR3 sequence: CASSQDWMGLAGGGYEQYF. The CDR3 region has the DNA TGCGCCAGCAGCCAAGATTGGATGGGACTAGCGGGGGGTGGCTACGAGCAGTACTTC.

V usage is TRBV12-3 or TRBV12-4 and J usage is TRBJ1-1; D uncertain. The V and J ends lost 4 bases and 0 bases respectively, with 6 bases between them. This CDR3 contains 13 residues. DNA for the CDR3: TGTGCCAGCAGTTCCGGGGTGAACACTGAAGCTTTCTTT. It translates to CASSSGVNTEAFF.

J is TRBJ2-2 and V is TRBV7-2, with 7 bases that match TRBD2. The trim removed 1 base at V and 6 bases at J, leaving 5 bases unmatched. The germline gives CDR1 SGHTA, CDR2 FQGNSA. The CDR3 extends over 15 amino acids. Here the CDR3 DNA reads TGTGCCAGCAGCTTAGTCCCTAGCGGTGCCGGGGAGCTGTTTTTT. Amino acid sequence: CASSLVPSGAGELFF.

The chain employs TRBV12-3 or TRBV12-4 and TRBJ2-2; TRBD2 matches 7 bases. Losses at the gene ends were 5 bases for V and 7 bases for J; bases not matched to a gene: 4. This CDR3 has 13 residues. The CDR3 DNA follows: TGTGCCAGCAGTGAACGGACTAGCGGGGAGCTGTTTTTT. Its protein product is CASSERTSGELFF.